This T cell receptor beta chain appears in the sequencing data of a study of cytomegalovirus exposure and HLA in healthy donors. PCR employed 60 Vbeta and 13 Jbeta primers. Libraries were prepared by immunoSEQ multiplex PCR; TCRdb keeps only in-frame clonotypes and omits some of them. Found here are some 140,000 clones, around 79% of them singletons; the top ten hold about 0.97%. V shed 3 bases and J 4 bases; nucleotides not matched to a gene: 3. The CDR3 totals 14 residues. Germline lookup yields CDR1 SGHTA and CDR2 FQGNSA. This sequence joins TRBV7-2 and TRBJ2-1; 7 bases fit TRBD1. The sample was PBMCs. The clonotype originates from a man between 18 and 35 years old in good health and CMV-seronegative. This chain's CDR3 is CASSFGTAYNEQFF. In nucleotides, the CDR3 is TGTGCCAGCAGCTTTGGGACAGCTTACAATGAGCAGTTCTTC.